The 10 T cell receptor beta chains in this list originate from one sample, sequenced in a study of shared clonotypes between healthy human individuals. Naive CD8 cells lacked CD45RO, underwent positive selection for CCR7 and left out terminally differentiated effector memory CD45RA+ cells. Data came from immunoSEQ multiplex PCR; TCRdb stores just in-frame clones and leaves some out. The table lists approximately 1.9 million clones, around 93% of them singletons. The sequencing sample was made of naive CD8+ T cells from PBMCs. The receptors were sampled from a man between 18 and 35 years old in good health. Some clones in this sample may be carry-over from other donors' samples.

This chain links TRBV28 with TRBJ2-3; perhaps TRBD1 as D (5 bases). CDR3 size: 14 residues. Germline assignment: CDR1 MDHEN and CDR2 SYDVKM. Trimming took off 3 bases at V and 6 bases at J, with 13 bases between the two ends. The DNA of the CDR3 is TGTGCCAGCAGTTTCGCACAGGCGCCCGATACGCAGTATTTT. Protein sequence: CASSFAQAPDTQYF.

V gene TRBV6-1 combines with J gene TRBJ2-2, with 9 nucleotides matching TRBD1. The length of the CDR3 is 15 residues. J lost 5 bases, V lost 3 bases, and 4 bases had no gene match. Per germline, CDR1 MNHNS and CDR2 SASEGT. CDR3 residues: CASSEPQGATGELFF. The CDR3, as DNA: TGTGCCAGCAGTGAGCCACAGGGGGCAACCGGGGAGCTGTTTTTT.

The J gene is TRBJ1-1, the V gene TRBV2; the D gene is possibly TRBD1 (5 bases). Trimming cost V 6 bases and J 5 bases, with 19 bases left between them. The CDR3 has 15 amino acids. The V gene's germline CDR1 is SNHLY and CDR2 FYNNEI. The CDR3 here is CASSEPRDWETEAFF. DNA for the CDR3: TGTGCCAGCAGCGAACCCCGGGACTGGGAGACTGAAGCTTTCTTT.

V is TRBV19 and J is TRBJ1-2; possible D gene TRBD1, 6 bases. This CDR3 is built from 13 residues. Germline V lookup: CDR1 LNHDA, CDR2 SQIVND (reference sequence). V shed 10 bases and J shed 8 bases, with 20 bases lying between them. CDR3 bases: TGTGCCACCAAAGGGGGGGCTATTCTGGGCTACACCTTC. Encoded protein: CATKGGAILGYTF.

The chain employs TRBV13 and TRBJ2-1, with TRBD2 identical over 9 bases. J gave up 9 bases and V 5 bases, and 14 bases lay outside the gene matches. This CDR3 is built from 16 residues. From germline, CDR1 is PRHDT and CDR2 FYEKMQ (reference sequence). The CDR3 nucleotides read TGTGCCAGCAGCCCTTCAGCAGCGGGAGGATTGGGTGAGCAGTTCTTC. Its protein is CASSPSAAGGLGEQFF. Full variable domain (rest looked up from reference TRBV13 and TRBJ2-1): AAGVIQSPRHLIKEKRETATLKCYPIPRHDTVYWYQQGPGQDPQFLISFYEKMQSDKGSIPDRFSAQQFSDYHSELNMSSLELGDSALYFCASSPSAAGGLGEQFFGPGTRLTVL.

The chain employs TRBV28 and TRBJ2-1, with D perhaps TRBD1 (6 bases). The V gene's germline CDR1 is MDHEN and CDR2 SYDVKM. CDR3 length: 16 residues. Trimming shortened V by 0 bases and J by 2 bases, and 11 bases separated the two germline ends. In nucleotides, the CDR3 is TGTGCCAGCAGTTTATGGGGTGGGGGCGCCTACAATGAGCAGTTCTTC. This sequence encodes CASSLWGGGAYNEQFF.

The V gene is TRBV19, the J gene TRBJ1-4; D ambiguous. Deletions cut 6 bases from V and 4 bases from J, with 15 bases between. Germline lookup yields CDR1 LNHDA and CDR2 SQIVND (reference sequence). The CDR3 has 15 amino acids. CDR3 in DNA: TGTGCCAGTAGATCCCCCGGTACTCTTAATGAAAAACTGTTTTTT. Translation gives CASRSPGTLNEKLFF. The complete variable domain, with remaining parts taken from reference TRBV19 and TRBJ1-4, reads DGGITQSPKYLFRKEGQNVTLSCEQNLNHDAMYWYRQDPGQGLRLIYYSQIVNDFQKGDIAEGYSVSREKKESFPLTVTSAQKNPTAFYLCASRSPGTLNEKLFFGSGTQLSVL.

This clone appeared a single time. The rearrangement joins TRBV28 to TRBJ2-7, with 7 bases fitting TRBD2. Germline V CDR1 and CDR2: MDHEN, SYDVKM. The CDR3 is 13 residues long. V was clipped by 5 bases and J by 11 bases; unmatched bases: 12. CDR3 in DNA: TGTGCCAGCAGTCCCCCAAGGGCGGGAGATAAGTACTTC. As protein: CASSPPRAGDKYF.

The CDR3 loop reads CSVARLKSIADTQYF. The CDR3 coding sequence is TGCAGCGTAGCCCGCCTCAAAAGTATAGCAGATACGCAGTATTTT. The chain couples TRBV29-1 to TRBJ2-3; D not resolved. V was pared by 6 bases and J by 4 bases, with 20 bases between. This CDR3 region has 15 residues. Germline CDR1 and CDR2: SQVTM and ANQGSEA.

The chain employs TRBV11-2 and TRBJ1-5, with D perhaps matching TRBD1 (5 bases). CDR3 length equals 17 residues. CDR1 SGHAT and CDR2 FQNNGV come from the germline V gene. The germline V and J ends were trimmed by 1 base and 4 bases, with 17 bases remaining between them. The CDR3 DNA follows: TGTGCCAGCAGCTTAGTAGCAGGGAAAGGCGGTAATCAGCCCCAGCATTTT. Its translation: CASSLVAGKGGNQPQHF.